Below, 4 T cell receptor beta chains from the same sample are listed, as sequenced in a study of shared clonotypes between healthy human individuals. Here immunoSEQ multiplex PCR was the method, and the copy in TCRdb shows in-frame clones only, minus some. This table holds 450,000 to 500,000 clones, about three quarters found once. Sequencing input: PBMCs. The receptor set was obtained from a middle-aged woman in good health. Some clones in this sample may be carry-over from other donors' samples.

As to this clone: Within the sample, other DNA sequences also encode this same CDR3. The chain uses TRBV5-4 and TRBJ2-3; D not resolved. Germline V gene data show CDR1 as SGHNT and CDR2 as YYREEE (reference sequence). The CDR3 runs to 13 residues. Trimming stripped 3 bases from V and 3 bases from J, with 8 bases between. The chain's CDR3 is CASSSVITDTQYF. CDR3 DNA: TGTGCCAGCAGCTCGGTTATAACAGATACGCAGTATTTT.

The chain joins TRBV9 to TRBJ1-2; D is uncertain. Trimming took 3 bases from V and 4 from J, leaving 10 bases between them. The CDR3 totals 13 residues. Germline CDR1 and CDR2: SGDLS and YYNGEE. The DNA for the CDR3 is TGTGCCAGCAGCGCACCCACGCTCTATGGCTACACCTTC. This gives the protein CASSAPTLYGYTF.

There are a few counts of this clone. The V call is TRBV6-6, the J call TRBJ1-1, with 7 positions matching TRBD1. V was clipped by 4 bases and J by 3 bases; unmatched bases: 8. The CDR3 is 15 amino acids. CDR1 and CDR2 from the germline V gene are MNHNY and SVGAGI (reference sequence). The DNA of the CDR3 is TGTGCCAGCAGTTTGGCGGGGACAGCGTACACTGAAGCTTTCTTT. It translates to CASSLAGTAYTEAFF.

V and J are TRBV7-3 and TRBJ1-2; D is unclear. CDR1 SGHTA and CDR2 FQGTGA come from the germline V gene. Trimming removed 2 bases from V and 8 bases from J, with 12 bases in between. The CDR3 sequence is 13 residues long. CDR3 sequence (DNA): TGTGCCAGCAGCTTAGGGGAGCTCGGGGGCTACACCTTC. Residues: CASSLGELGGYTF.